The 27 T cell receptor beta chains in this list originate from one sample, sequenced in a study of blood T cell repertoires in COVID-19. Method: immunoSEQ multiplex PCR; TCRdb's copy keeps in-frame clones and lacks some. The table has around 230,000 clones, 75% to 85% seen once. Sequencing input: peripheral blood. These receptors all stem from a woman between 55 and 75 years old with active or convalescent COVID-19.

CDR3 sequence: CASRVGGLIGSTGELFF. The CDR3 DNA reads TGTGCCAGCAGAGTTGGAGGTCTCATTGGTTCCACCGGGGAGCTGTTTTTT. The rearrangement joins TRBV27 to TRBJ2-2, with D tentatively TRBD2 (5 bases). The V gene's germline CDR1 is MNHEY and CDR2 SMNVEV (reference sequence). The CDR3 contains 17 residues. The V and J ends lost 6 bases and 4 bases respectively, with 21 bases between them.

V is TRBV7-9 and J is TRBJ2-1; 7 bases line up with TRBD1. The CDR3 contains 13 residues. Germline V gene sequence: CDR1 SEHNR, CDR2 FQNEAQ (reference sequence). With V trimmed by 3 bases and J by 5 bases, 1 base remained unmatched. The CDR3 protein is CASSFDRDNEQFF. Here the CDR3 DNA reads TGTGCCAGCAGCTTTGACAGGGACAATGAGCAGTTCTTC. Drawing the rest from reference TRBV7-9 and TRBJ2-1, the complete variable domain is DTGVSQNPRHKITKRGQNVTFRCDPISEHNRLYWYRQTLGQGPEFLTYFQNEAQLEKSRLLSDRFSAERPKGSFSTLEIQRTEQGDSAMYLCASSFDRDNEQFFGPGTRLTVL.

This clone was seen just once. The chain employs TRBV5-1 and TRBJ2-5; 9 bases fit TRBD1. After removal of 1 base from V and 5 bases from J, the junction contained 24 bases not matched to a gene. CDR3 length: 21 residues. Germline V gives CDR1 SGHRS, CDR2 YFSETQ. The CDR3 loop reads CASSLTPRNYRGREIRETQYF. The DNA of the CDR3 is TGCGCCAGCAGCTTGACGCCCAGGAATTACAGGGGGCGCGAGATAAGGGAGACCCAGTACTTC.

The chain couples TRBV19 to TRBJ2-3; no clear D gene. This CDR3 region has 13 residues. CDR1 LNHDA and CDR2 SQIVND come from the germline V gene (reference sequence). Trimming shortened V by 5 bases and J by 4 bases, and 10 bases separated the two germline ends. The chain's CDR3 is CASSPRLSDTQYF. The CDR3 coding sequence is TGTGCCAGTAGTCCAAGACTTTCAGATACGCAGTATTTT.

The V call is TRBV4-2, the J call TRBJ1-4, with TRBD1 identical over 10 bases. This CDR3 spans 18 amino acids. Germline-derived CDR1 and CDR2 are LGHNA and YNFKEQ. After removal of 1 base from V and 8 bases from J, the junction contained 13 bases not matched to a gene. This CDR3 is CASSQVATGDRGREKLFF. CDR3 in DNA: TGTGCCAGCAGCCAAGTGGCAACAGGTGACAGGGGGCGGGAAAAACTGTTTTTT.

The rearrangement joins TRBV28 to TRBJ1-2, with 9 bases fitting TRBD1. CDR3 size: 13 residues. Unmatched junction bases numbered 4, after V lost 3 bases and J lost 8 bases. The germline gives CDR1 MDHEN, CDR2 SYDVKM. CDR3 region: CASSFGTGNGYTF. The DNA for the CDR3 is TGTGCCAGCAGTTTCGGGACAGGGAACGGCTACACCTTC.

CDR3 nucleotide sequence: TGTGCCAGCGGCCTGGCAGGTCCCACAGATACGCAGTATTTT. It translates to CASGLAGPTDTQYF. The chain recombines TRBV7-3 with TRBJ2-3; D unclear. V lost 8 bases and J 2 bases, leaving 14 bases between the germline ends. The length of the CDR3 is 14 residues. CDR1 SGHTA and CDR2 FQGTGA come from the germline V gene.

This chain joins TRBV6-1 and TRBJ1-4; D is ambiguous. V dropped 3 bases and J dropped 8 bases, with 13 bases sitting between them. This CDR3 contains 14 residues. Germline lookup yields CDR1 MNHNS and CDR2 SASEGT. CDR3 in DNA: TGTGCCAGCAGTGAGCCCGGGGTCGACGAAAAACTGTTTTTT. Its translation: CASSEPGVDEKLFF.

The CDR3: CPRSQDGLGRGGPRVEQYF. The DNA for the CDR3 is TGTCCCCGCAGCCAAGACGGGCTGGGGCGGGGGGGCCCGAGGGTCGAGCAGTACTTC. The V call is TRBV3-1 (or the pseudogene TRBV3-2), the J call TRBJ2-7; TRBD2 agrees at 9 bases. The CDR3 runs 19 residues. Looked up from germline, CDR1 is LGHDT and CDR2 is YNNKEL (reference sequence).

This clone was counted between two and nine times. The chain uses TRBV5-4 and TRBJ2-2; 11 bases agree with TRBD1. The V segment lost 3 bases and the J segment 8 bases; nucleotides outside the gene matches: 6. Per germline, CDR1 SGHNT and CDR2 YYREEE (reference sequence). CDR3 length equals 15 residues. The CDR3 nucleotides are TGTGCCAGCAGCTCTGGACAGGGGGCCACAGGGGAGCTGTTTTTT. It codes for CASSSGQGATGELFF.

CDR3 residues: CASSPILAGGPMSVEQFF. In DNA form, the CDR3 reads TGTGCCAGCAGCCCAATACTAGCGGGGGGGCCTATGTCTGTTGAGCAGTTCTTC. The V call is TRBV11-2, the J call TRBJ2-1, with 13 nucleotides matching TRBD2. The CDR3 has 18 amino acids. Germline V CDR1 and CDR2: SGHAT, FQNNGV. The V gene end was trimmed by 5 bases and the J gene end by 9 bases; junction bases not matched to a gene: 16.

The V gene is TRBV30, the J gene TRBJ2-5, with a tentative D call TRBD1 (6 bases). Trimming stripped 5 bases from V and 5 bases from J, with 18 bases between. The V gene's germline CDR1 is GTSNPN and CDR2 SVGIG (reference sequence). The CDR3 has 14 amino acids. The CDR3 loop is CAWEKGGPWETQYF. The CDR3 DNA is TGTGCCTGGGAAAAAGGGGGTCCGTGGGAGACCCAGTACTTC.

CDR3 nucleotides: TGCGCCAGCAGCCAACGACGGGGGGTACTTACAACTAATGAAAAACTGTTTTTT. Translating it yields CASSQRRGVLTTNEKLFF. The rearrangement uses TRBV4-1 and TRBJ1-4, with D perhaps TRBD1 (5 bases). The CDR3 has 18 amino acids. Germline CDR1 reads MGHRA; CDR2 reads YSYEKL. V lost 2 bases and J 0 bases, leaving 16 bases between the germline ends.

The chain carries TRBV5-6 and TRBJ1-6, with TRBD1 matching over 7 bases. The V and J ends lost 3 bases and 7 bases, in that order; junction bases with no gene match: 16. From germline, CDR1 is SGHDT and CDR2 YYEEEE. The CDR3 contains 18 residues. The CDR3 spells CASSSKIYQGGPNSPLHF. CDR3 nucleotide sequence: TGTGCCAGCAGCTCGAAAATATACCAAGGGGGCCCCAATTCACCCCTCCACTTT.

This rearrangement joins TRBV23-1 to TRBJ2-3, with TRBD2 matching over 12 bases. TRBV23-1 is known as an ORF, though its function is uncertain. The CDR3 contains 17 residues. J was trimmed by 4 bases and V by 3 bases; bases with no gene match: 8. The CDR3 nucleotides are TGCGCCAGCAGTCAGGAAAGACTAGCGGGGGCGCCAGATACGCAGTATTTT. It codes for CASSQERLAGAPDTQYF.

The V gene is TRBV6-4, the J gene TRBJ1-6; D might be TRBD1 (5 bases). Looked up from germline, CDR1 is MRHNA and CDR2 is SNTAGT. The V end lost 10 bases, the J end lost 8 bases, and 18 bases lay between the germline ends. The CDR3 runs 14 residues. CDR3 loop: CATRATGFDSPLHF. The CDR3 DNA is TGTGCCACCAGGGCCACAGGTTTTGATTCACCCCTCCACTTT.

The chain joins TRBV5-1 to TRBJ2-5, with D maybe TRBD2 (6 bases). CDR1 and CDR2 from the germline V gene are SGHRS and YFSETQ. The V end lost 4 bases, the J end lost 3 bases, and 19 bases lay between the germline ends. This CDR3 comprises 16 residues. CDR3 sequence reads: CASSLSLGGTKETQYF. In nucleotides, the CDR3 is TGCGCCAGCAGCCTCTCCCTTGGCGGGACCAAAGAGACCCAGTACTTC.

The chain combines TRBV11-2 with TRBJ2-7; TRBD2 might be the D (6 bases). Trimming stripped 5 bases from V and 0 bases from J, with 14 bases between. The germline gives CDR1 SGHAT, CDR2 FQNNGV. The CDR3 consists of 15 residues. CDR3 protein: CASSPNTGLSYEQYF. CDR3 sequence (DNA): TGTGCCAGCAGCCCAAACACGGGACTCTCCTACGAGCAGTACTTC.

The CDR3 region is CASTQGYGNSPLHF. The CDR3 DNA sequence: TGTGCCAGCACACAGGGATATGGGAATTCACCCCTCCACTTT. The V call is TRBV11-2, the J call TRBJ1-6, with a tentative D call TRBD1 (6 bases). V lost 7 bases to trimming and J lost 7 bases, with 14 bases between them. Germline assignment: CDR1 SGHAT and CDR2 FQNNGV. The CDR3 is 14 amino acids.

The genes are TRBV7-2 and TRBJ1-1; no firm D call. This CDR3 comprises 15 residues. Trimming removed 1 base at V and 1 base at J, with 10 bases between. Germline CDR1 SGHTA, CDR2 FQGNSA. The DNA of the CDR3 is TGTGCCAGCAGCTTAGGTGGCCGGGGGAACACTGAAGCTTTCTTT. Protein: CASSLGGRGNTEAFF.

The genes are TRBV27 and TRBJ1-2; tentative D call: TRBD1 (5 bases). Germline V gene lookup returns CDR1 MNHEY and CDR2 SMNVEV (reference sequence). The CDR3 consists of 14 residues. V shed 3 bases and J shed 6 bases, with 14 bases lying between them. CDR3 coding DNA: TGTGCCAGCAGTTTTTGGGCAGGGTCCGATGGCTACACCTTC. Translation gives CASSFWAGSDGYTF.

V gene TRBV24-1 combines with J gene TRBJ1-5; no reliable D call. The length of the CDR3 is 12 residues. The germline gives CDR1 KGHDR, CDR2 SFDVKD. The ends were cut back, 12 bases at V and 7 bases at J, with 15 bases in the middle. The CDR3 DNA is TGTGCCCCACCGGCGGGGAACCAGCCCCAGCATTTT. Protein: CAPPAGNQPQHF.

V usage is TRBV4-1 and J usage is TRBJ2-1; 12 bases agree with TRBD1. The junction had 10 bases not matched to a gene; V was cut back by 3 bases and J by 4 bases. From germline, CDR1 is MGHRA and CDR2 YSYEKL. The CDR3 consists of 18 residues. In DNA, the CDR3 is TGCGCCAGCAGCCACGGGACAGGGGGCGCCGTTGCGTACAATGAGCAGTTCTTC. The encoded protein is CASSHGTGGAVAYNEQFF.

There are a few counts of this clone. CDR3 region: CASDRATNEKLFF. CDR3 DNA: TGTGCCAGCGACAGGGCAACTAATGAAAAACTGTTTTTT. V usage is TRBV6-5 and J usage is TRBJ1-4, with TRBD1 matching over 7 bases. The CDR3 contains 13 residues. Germline trimming cut 8 bases from V and 0 bases from J; bases unmatched to any gene: 0. Germline CDR1 is MNHEY and CDR2 is SVGAGI.

Only a few counts were recorded for this clone. The CDR3 DNA is TGTGCCACCAGCAGAGGTGGGGGGGCGACCTATGGCTACACCTTC. It is translated as CATSRGGGATYGYTF. The rearrangement joins TRBV15 to TRBJ1-2; a possible D gene is TRBD1 (6 bases). V was pared by 1 base and J by 4 bases, with 13 bases between. CDR1 is LNHNV and CDR2 is YYDKDF in the germline V gene (reference sequence). This CDR3 region has 15 residues.

This CDR3 reads CASSLASDGYTF. As DNA, the CDR3 is TGCGCCAGCAGCTTGGCTTCAGATGGCTACACCTTC. The J gene is TRBJ1-2, the V gene TRBV5-1; D is unresolved. Trimming shortened V by 0 bases and J by 6 bases, and 6 bases separated the two germline ends. This CDR3 spans 12 amino acids. The germline gives CDR1 SGHRS, CDR2 YFSETQ. Supplemented by reference TRBV5-1 and TRBJ1-2, the full variable domain reads KAGVTQTPRYLIKTRGQQVTLSCSPISGHRSVSWYQQTPGQGLQFLFEYFSETQRNKGNFPGRFSGRQFSNSRSEMNVSTLELGDSALYLCASSLASDGYTFGSGTRLTVV.

DNA for the CDR3: TGTGCCAGCAGCCGGGGCGGGGGTCCGTCGGCCCAGTACTTC. Protein sequence: CASSRGGGPSAQYF. The chain is built from TRBV6-2 or TRBV6-3 and TRBJ2-5, with 7 bases aligning to TRBD2. V shed 6 bases, J shed 9 bases, and the junction held 13 bases outside the gene matches. The CDR3 sequence is 14 residues long. CDR1 is MNHEY, CDR2 SVGEGT, per germline.